This T cell receptor beta chain is from a study of CD8+ T cells in alopecia areata. On the study more broadly: Dosing spanned 6 to 18 months on tofacitinib, then 6 months off drug. Study-level findings and limits: An increase in clonality over normal scalp was evident in lesional scalp, especially alopecia totalis/universalis.

V was pared by 8 bases and J by 5 bases, with 24 bases between. This CDR3 is 17 amino acids long. CDR1 and CDR2 from the germline V gene are SGHVS and FQNEAQ. Comment on this clone: The antigen remains undetermined.

TCR sequencing used cDNA made by reverse transcription of extracted RNA. TCRdb's copy holds only in-frame clones and misses some; the assay was immunoSEQ multiplex PCR. Altogether about 11,000 clones are present, roughly three fifths being singletons, with the ten largest covering around 8%. Peripheral blood, together with lesional scalp punch biopsies, was collected from alopecia areata patients. The receptor's source is a human donor with alopecia areata. V gene TRBV7-8 combines with J gene TRBJ2-2, with D perhaps TRBD2 (5 bases). The sequenced sample was skin, obtained at week 0. The CDR3 here is CASRYDSGKIGTGELFF. CDR3 bases: TGTGCCAGCCGTTACGATTCCGGGAAGATAGGGACCGGGGAGCTGTTTTTT.